This entry is about one TCR beta chain. Genomic DNA template from tumor biopsies or peripheral blood, roughly 600 ng to 6,500 ng input. This entry belongs to a study of T cells in tumors after PD-1 blockade. Study details: Each patient got pembrolizumab 200 mg every 3 weeks or cemiplimab 350 mg every 2 weeks. During anti-PD-1 treatment, some patients continued daily vismodegib 150 mg. Blood samples averaged roughly 110,000 templates (range roughly 21,000-290,000) and 36,536 unique clonotypes.

Only in-frame clones appear in the TCRdb table, and some are missing; sequencing was by immunoSEQ multiplex PCR. The sample has approximately 46,000 clones, 75% to 85% seen once. The sequenced sample was PBMCs, obtained before anti-PD-1 treatment. The receptor comes from a human donor with basal cell carcinoma.

In DNA, the CDR3 is TGTGCCAGTAGTCTTCGGACAGGGGTGGACGAGCAGTACTTC. The encoded protein is CASSLRTGVDEQYF. The chain joins TRBV19 to TRBJ2-7; 9 nucleotides line up with TRBD1. Germline V gives CDR1 LNHDA, CDR2 SQIVND (reference sequence). V gave up 5 bases and J gave up 5 bases; unmatched junction bases: 7. The CDR3 sequence is 14 residues long.